Each of the 3 T cell receptor beta chains below was sequenced from the same sample in a study of blood T cell repertoires in COVID-19. Sequencing was performed with immunoSEQ multiplex PCR; in TCRdb, only in-frame clones are kept and a portion is missing. The repertoire has fewer than 110,000 clones, roughly 92% of them found once; the top ten carry approximately 5.7%. Sequencing was performed on peripheral blood. Every receptor here comes from a man aged 50-59 years with active COVID-19.

This clone has a single count. CDR3: CASSEADRGLYEQYF. The CDR3 DNA reads as TGTGCCAGCAGTGAAGCCGACAGGGGACTCTACGAGCAGTACTTC. The chain employs TRBV6-1 and TRBJ2-7; 8 bases line up with TRBD1. With V trimmed by 0 bases and J by 3 bases, 4 bases remained unmatched. Germline lookup yields CDR1 MNHNS and CDR2 SASEGT. CDR3 size: 15 residues.

The CDR3 region is CATSDLLTGGREKLFF. In nucleotides, the CDR3 is TGTGCCACCAGTGATTTGCTAACAGGGGGAAGGGAAAAACTGTTTTTT. The chain employs TRBV24-1 and TRBJ1-4; 8 bases match TRBD1. The CDR3 has 16 residues. With 0 bases clipped from V and 8 bases from J, the junction kept 7 bases outside the gene matches. Germline lookup yields CDR1 KGHDR and CDR2 SFDVKD.

V and J are TRBV19 and TRBJ1-6; 8 bases align to TRBD1. J gave up 10 bases and V 2 bases, and 7 bases lay outside the gene matches. The CDR3 spans 15 residues. Germline V gene lookup returns CDR1 LNHDA and CDR2 SQIVND (reference sequence). CDR3 DNA: TGTGCCAGTAGTATAAGGGCAGGGGGCGAATCACCCCTCCACTTT. Protein sequence: CASSIRAGGESPLHF.